This T cell receptor (beta chain) was sequenced during a study of blood T cell repertoires in COVID-19. About the study: The origin of the acute and convalescent COVID-19 samples was the United States, Italy and Spain. The cDNA or gDNA used as material had been derived from T cells, B-cell-depleted T cells, or PBMCs.

Only in-frame clones appear in the TCRdb table, and some are missing; sequencing was by immunoSEQ multiplex PCR. The repertoire holds about 110,000 clones, with under 85% as singletons. The specimen sequenced was peripheral blood. The sequence derives from a woman aged 70 to 79 with acute or convalescent COVID-19.

CDR3 amino acids: CAISGNTGQGGGPNREQFF. The CDR3 coding sequence is TGTGCCATCAGTGGGAATACCGGACAGGGGGGAGGGCCCAATCGTGAGCAGTTCTTC. J is TRBJ2-1 and V is TRBV10-3; 10 nucleotides align to TRBD1. The CDR3 spans 19 residues. The V and J ends lost 4 bases and 9 bases, in that order; junction bases with no gene match: 21. Germline loops: CDR1 ENHRY, CDR2 SYGVKD.